These 8 T cell receptor beta chains originate from one sample sequenced in a study of blood T cell repertoires in COVID-19. TCRdb's copy holds only in-frame clones and misses some; the assay was immunoSEQ multiplex PCR. The sample records fewer than 140,000 clones, under 85% being singletons. Sequenced material: peripheral blood. These receptors originate from a woman aged 55-75 years with acute or convalescent COVID-19.

The chain recombines TRBV5-6 with TRBJ1-3; D gene ambiguous. The CDR3 covers 13 residues. V was pared by 2 bases and J by 3 bases, with 6 bases between. Germline CDR1 SGHDT, CDR2 YYEEEE. The CDR3 reads CASSFSGGNTIYF. In DNA, the CDR3 is TGTGCCAGCAGCTTTTCGGGTGGAAACACCATATATTTT.

The rearrangement joins TRBV18 to TRBJ2-5; TRBD2 is a possible D gene (5 bases). The CDR3 covers 14 residues. Germline loops: CDR1 KGHSH, CDR2 LQKENI. V lost 3 bases, J lost 1 base, and 9 bases lay in between. The DNA of the CDR3 is TGTGCCAGCTCACCCGGGATCTCCCAAGAGACCCAGTACTTC. Translating it yields CASSPGISQETQYF.

This clone has only one observation. This chain uses TRBV7-9 with TRBJ2-7; 9 nucleotides agree with TRBD1. J was trimmed by 7 bases and V by 5 bases; bases with no gene match: 9. Per germline, CDR1 SEHNR and CDR2 FQNEAQ (reference sequence). The CDR3 has 14 amino acids. The CDR3 here is CASSPGTGQGEQYF. The CDR3 nucleotides read TGTGCCAGCAGCCCCGGGACAGGGCAGGGAGAGCAGTACTTC.

In this sample, this clone turned up a few times. J is TRBJ2-1 and V is TRBV4-2; D is unresolved. Germline CDR1 is LGHNA and CDR2 is YNFKEQ. The CDR3 has 14 amino acids. V was pared by 2 bases and J by 7 bases, with 12 bases between. This CDR3 is CASSQNPSQNEQFF. The DNA of the CDR3 is TGTGCCAGCAGCCAAAACCCCTCGCAGAATGAGCAGTTCTTC.

This sequence joins TRBV18 and TRBJ1-2; 8 positions agree with TRBD1. Germline V CDR1 and CDR2: KGHSH, LQKENI. V lost 2 bases, J lost 5 bases, and 7 bases stayed unmatched. The length of the CDR3 is 15 residues. The CDR3 protein is CASSPTTGELYGYTF. CDR3 in DNA: TGTGCCAGCTCACCAACGACAGGGGAGTTGTATGGCTACACCTTC.

The chain employs TRBV27 and TRBJ2-7, with TRBD2 matching over 12 bases. Germline values: CDR1 MNHEY, CDR2 SMNVEV (reference sequence). The CDR3 loop spans 17 amino acids. V shed 5 bases and J 0 bases; nucleotides not matched to a gene: 8. The CDR3 region has the DNA TGTGCCAGCAGTCTAACGCGACTAGCGGGAGTCTCCTACGAGCAGTACTTC. As protein: CASSLTRLAGVSYEQYF.

The chain links TRBV5-1 to TRBJ2-7; possible D gene TRBD1, 7 bases. Per the germline V gene, CDR1 is SGHRS and CDR2 is YFSETQ. This CDR3 spans 16 amino acids. Trimming shortened V by 1 base and J by 2 bases, and 16 bases separated the two germline ends. The CDR3 loop is CASSLWQGGSTYEQYF. CDR3 in DNA: TGCGCCAGCAGCTTGTGGCAGGGGGGATCGACCTACGAGCAGTACTTC.

The chain combines TRBV4-2 with TRBJ1-1; a possible D gene is TRBD1 (6 bases). V dropped 5 bases and J dropped 3 bases, with 13 bases sitting between them. This CDR3 has 14 amino acids. Germline V gene sequence: CDR1 LGHNA, CDR2 YNFKEQ. CDR3 bases: TGTGCCAGCAGCGGCCGGGACACGCACACTGAAGCTTTCTTT. Protein sequence: CASSGRDTHTEAFF.